This T cell receptor beta chain was sequenced for a study of blood T cell repertoires in COVID-19. Turning to the study itself: Spain, Italy and the United States supplied samples that represented acute and convalescent COVID-19. Nucleic acid was either cDNA or gDNA, and it came from T cells, B-cell-depleted T cells, or PBMCs.

The CDR3 is made up of 14 amino acids. CDR1 SGHNT and CDR2 YENEEA come from the germline V gene. Unmatched junction bases numbered 7, after V lost 6 bases and J lost 5 bases. Enrolled during active infection, Seattle patients were then followed longitudinally. The authors' processing: Estimation of nucleated cell counts was performed using reference gene primer amplification. Data came from immunoSEQ multiplex PCR; TCRdb stores just in-frame clones and leaves some out. D and trimming were read from the DNA, whereas the V and J calls and clone size are those reported in that table. The data contain about 270,000 clones, less than 90% of them seen just once; the ten biggest clones take up approximately 12%.

The rearrangement joins TRBV11-3 to TRBJ2-3; the match to TRBD1 covers 8 bases. The sample taken for sequencing was peripheral blood. The sequence derives from a young woman with COVID-19, enrolled during active disease. The CDR3 spells CASSLTGEKDTQYF. Here the CDR3 DNA reads TGTGCCAGCAGTTTGACAGGGGAGAAAGATACGCAGTATTTT. Full variable domain (rest looked up from reference TRBV11-3 and TRBJ2-3): EAGVVQSPRYKIIEKKQPVAFWCNPISGHNTLYWYLQNLGQGPELLIRYENEEAVDDSQLPKDRFSAERLKGVDSTLKIQPAELGDSAVYLCASSLTGEKDTQYFGPGTRLTVL.